This TCR beta chain stems from a study of response to subunit inactivated influenza vaccine. Overall study results and limits: The authors proposed limited new T cell recruitment per seasonal influenza vaccination.

One entry per CDR3 protein results from TCRdb running MiXCR on the RT-PCR reads. The data hold 600,000 to 850,000 distinct CDR3 sequences, with 14% observed a single time. The CDR3 covers 14 residues. CDR1 PRHDT and CDR2 FYEKMQ come from the germline V gene (reference sequence). Trimming at V came to 5 bases and at J to 4 bases, leaving 6 bases not matched to a gene. In the case of this clonotype: No antigen is known for it.

V gene TRBV13 combines with J gene TRBJ2-3; 7 bases match TRBD1. This sample comprised PBMCs from blood, obtained about 14 days before vaccination. The TCR originated in a man in his fifties who received an inactivated influenza vaccine. The CDR3 sequence: CASSDDRDADTQYF. In nucleotides, the CDR3 is TGTGCCAGCAGCGATGACAGGGACGCAGATACGCAGTATTTT.